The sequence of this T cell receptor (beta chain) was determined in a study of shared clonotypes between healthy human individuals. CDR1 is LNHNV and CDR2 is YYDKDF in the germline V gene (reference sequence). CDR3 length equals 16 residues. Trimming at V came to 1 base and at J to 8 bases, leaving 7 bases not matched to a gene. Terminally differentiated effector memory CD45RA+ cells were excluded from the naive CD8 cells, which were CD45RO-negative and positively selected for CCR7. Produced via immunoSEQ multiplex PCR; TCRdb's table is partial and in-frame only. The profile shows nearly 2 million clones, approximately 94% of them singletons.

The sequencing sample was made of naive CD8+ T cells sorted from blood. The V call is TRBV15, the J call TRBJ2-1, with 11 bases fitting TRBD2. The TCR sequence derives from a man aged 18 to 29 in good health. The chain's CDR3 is CATSRVTSGSLHEQFF. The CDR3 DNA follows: TGTGCCACCAGCAGAGTAACTAGCGGGAGTCTCCATGAGCAGTTCTTC.